This passage covers 25 T cell receptor beta chains from one sample sequenced in a study of T cell changes during pregnancy in multiple sclerosis. The data were produced by immunoSEQ multiplex PCR, yet TCRdb's version contains in-frame clones alone and is incomplete. The sample yields tens of thousands of clones, about 94% seen once. The sequencing here drew on peripheral blood, taken in the third trimester of pregnancy. These receptors originate from a female donor with multiple sclerosis, enrolled in a pregnancy study.

This rearrangement joins TRBV5-6 to TRBJ1-2, with a tentative D call TRBD1 (6 bases). Germline V CDR1 and CDR2: SGHDT, YYEEEE. The CDR3 is 12 amino acids. The ends were cut back, 0 bases at V and 8 bases at J, with 8 bases in the middle. The DNA for the CDR3 is TGTGCCAGCAGCTTGGCGGACAGCGGCTACACCTTC. It codes for CASSLADSGYTF.

This rearrangement joins TRBV4-1 to TRBJ1-1; TRBD1 might be the D (5 bases). The CDR3 runs 12 residues. V shed 3 bases and J shed 10 bases, with 12 bases lying between them. Germline V lookup: CDR1 MGHRA, CDR2 YSYEKL. Written as DNA, the CDR3 is TGCGCCAGCAGCCAGGAAGGGGTAGCAGCTTTCTTT. Amino acid sequence: CASSQEGVAAFF.

The J gene is TRBJ1-2, the V gene TRBV19; no clear D gene. The germline V gene encodes CDR1 LNHDA and CDR2 SQIVND (reference sequence). V was shortened by 1 base and J by 7 bases, with 16 bases between the two germline ends. CDR3 length equals 15 residues. CDR3 nucleotides: TGTGCCAGTAGTATAGTAGCCGGCTCCTTCCCTGGCTACACCTTC. Its protein product is CASSIVAGSFPGYTF.

The chain recombines TRBV27 with TRBJ1-5; D remains ambiguous. The V gene lost 9 bases and the J gene lost 0 bases, with 12 bases spanning the gap. The CDR3 loop spans 14 amino acids. CDR1 and CDR2 from the germline V gene are MNHEY and SMNVEV (reference sequence). DNA for the CDR3: TGTGCCAGTAACCCGACGGGTAGCAATCAGCCCCAGCATTTT. Protein sequence: CASNPTGSNQPQHF.

The chain uses TRBV11-2 and TRBJ1-1; D gene ambiguous. In germline, CDR1 is SGHAT, CDR2 FQNNGV. V dropped 2 bases and J dropped 7 bases, with 11 bases sitting between them. CDR3 length equals 13 residues. The chain's CDR3 is CASSLSEPFEAFF. CDR3 nucleotide sequence: TGTGCCAGCAGCTTATCCGAGCCATTTGAAGCTTTCTTT. The complete variable domain, with remaining parts taken from reference TRBV11-2 and TRBJ1-1, reads EAGVAQSPRYKIIEKRQSVAFWCNPISGHATLYWYQQILGQGPKLLIQFQNNGVVDDSQLPKDRFSAERLKGVDSTLKIQPAKLEDSAVYLCASSLSEPFEAFFGQGTRLTVV.

Concerning this clone itself: The DNA is left out, because the CDR3 cannot be placed on it with certainty; the CDR3 is given as TCRdb lists it. The rearrangement links TRBV9 to TRBJ2-7; TRBD2, the D gene given by the table, was not confirmed from the DNA. CDR1 is SGDLS and CDR2 is YYNGEE in the germline V gene. The CDR3 region is 13 residues in length, termini included. CDR3 in amino acids: CASSVAAGAELNF.

This rearrangement joins TRBV9 to TRBJ1-2, with a possible D match to TRBD1 (5 bases). CDR1 SGDLS and CDR2 YYNGEE come from the germline V gene. V was shortened by 1 base and J by 2 bases, with 12 bases between the two germline ends. There are 15 residues in the CDR3. This chain's CDR3 is CASSVQGGTNYGYTF. CDR3 nucleotides: TGTGCCAGCAGCGTACAGGGTGGCACAAACTATGGCTACACCTTC.

V gene TRBV6-5 combines with J gene TRBJ1-2; the D is unclear. The CDR3 consists of 13 residues. V was trimmed by 8 bases and J by 3 bases, leaving 13 bases between them. Germline values: CDR1 MNHEY, CDR2 SVGAGI. The CDR3 bases are TGTGCCAGCGCCCCCTCGGGAGACTATGGCTACACCTTC. Translating it yields CASAPSGDYGYTF.

The chain recombines TRBV7-9 with TRBJ2-3; 8 bases agree with TRBD1. CDR1 and CDR2 (germline): SEHNR, FQNEAQ (reference sequence). V lost 0 bases to trimming and J lost 4 bases; unmatched junction nucleotides: 3. CDR3 length: 15 residues. The CDR3 is CASSLAQGAADTQYF. The CDR3 nucleotides are TGTGCCAGCAGCTTAGCGCAGGGGGCCGCAGATACGCAGTATTTT. Combining the CDR3 with reference TRBV7-9 and TRBJ2-3 gives the whole variable domain DTGVSQNPRHKITKRGQNVTFRCDPISEHNRLYWYRQTLGQGPEFLTYFQNEAQLEKSRLLSDRFSAERPKGSFSTLEIQRTEQGDSAMYLCASSLAQGAADTQYFGPGTRLTVL.

V and J are TRBV19 and TRBJ1-6; maybe TRBD1 (6 bases). Trimming stripped 3 bases from V and 0 bases from J, with 27 bases between. The V gene's germline CDR1 is LNHDA and CDR2 SQIVND (reference sequence). CDR3 length: 22 residues. CDR3 in amino acids: CASSIWLLAGDEDSSYNSPLHF. The CDR3 coding sequence is TGTGCCAGTAGTATTTGGTTGCTGGCAGGGGACGAGGATAGCTCCTATAATTCACCCCTCCACTTT.

This chain uses TRBV5-1 with TRBJ2-7; the D gene is possibly TRBD1 (7 bases). This CDR3 has 16 residues. Germline CDR1 is SGHRS and CDR2 is YFSETQ. V was clipped by 0 bases and J by 1 base, with 14 bases between them. The CDR3 nucleotides read TGCGCCAGCAGCTTGGCCACGACAGGGACTTCCTACGAGCAGTACTTC. Translating it yields CASSLATTGTSYEQYF.

This chain uses TRBV18 with TRBJ2-1, with TRBD2 matching 8 bases. CDR3 length equals 15 residues. Germline V gene lookup returns CDR1 KGHSH and CDR2 LQKENI. Unmatched junction bases numbered 4, after V lost 0 bases and J lost 6 bases. The CDR3 DNA reads TGTGCCAGCTCACCACCGGGACGGGGGGGCAATGAGCAGTTCTTC. It yields the protein CASSPPGRGGNEQFF.

The chain couples TRBV6-5 to TRBJ1-1; maybe TRBD1 (5 bases). V lost 2 bases, J lost 8 bases, and 6 bases lay in between. From germline, CDR1 is MNHEY and CDR2 SVGAGI. The CDR3 consists of 11 residues. CDR3 nucleotides: TGTGCCAGCAGTTACGGGGCAGAAGCTTTCTTT. Its translation is CASSYGAEAFF.

This clone was seen a few times. V and J are TRBV30 and TRBJ1-5, with D possibly TRBD1 on 5 matching bases. The V gene lost 5 bases and the J gene lost 3 bases, with 11 bases spanning the gap. This CDR3 comprises 13 residues. Per the germline V gene, CDR1 is GTSNPN and CDR2 is SVGIG (reference sequence). The CDR3 sequence: CAWSDSFNQPQHF. The CDR3 DNA is TGTGCCTGGTCTGACAGTTTCAATCAGCCCCAGCATTTT.

This clone has only one observation. The rearrangement joins TRBV11-1 to TRBJ2-3; 7 bases fit TRBD2. The CDR3 loop spans 16 amino acids. V shed 5 bases, J shed 11 bases, and the junction held 19 bases outside the gene matches. Germline CDR1 SGHAT, CDR2 FQDESV (reference sequence). For the CDR3, the DNA is TGTGCCAGCAGCGTTATGACGGTCAGGGAGGGGAGCTGGCAGTATTTT. Its protein product is CASSVMTVREGSWQYF.

This clone appeared once. The V gene is TRBV15, the J gene TRBJ2-3, with D perhaps matching TRBD2 (7 bases). The CDR3 runs 18 residues. The ends were cut back, 2 bases at V and 3 bases at J, with 21 bases in the middle. CDR1 LNHNV and CDR2 YYDKDF come from the germline V gene (reference sequence). The CDR3 bases are TGTGCCACCAGCAGACCTTCAGGGGCGGGGGCTGGTACAGATACGCAGTATTTT. Translated: CATSRPSGAGAGTDTQYF.

Concerning this clone: Other DNA sequences in the sample encode the same CDR3. The chain combines TRBV5-1 with TRBJ2-6; unclear D gene. V was pared by 2 bases and J by 0 bases, with 3 bases between. Germline assignment: CDR1 SGHRS and CDR2 YFSETQ. This CDR3 contains 14 residues. The DNA of the CDR3 is TGCGCCAGCAGCTTCGGCTCTGGGGCCAACGTCCTGACTTTC. This sequence encodes CASSFGSGANVLTF.

This chain uses TRBV2 with TRBJ2-7; TRBD1 matches 7 bases. J was trimmed by 3 bases and V by 5 bases; bases with no gene match: 4. The CDR3 consists of 13 residues. The germline V gene has CDR1 SNHLY and CDR2 FYNNEI. CDR3 sequence: CASSMTGNYEQYF. Written as DNA, the CDR3 is TGTGCCAGCAGTATGACAGGGAACTACGAGCAGTACTTC.

The table lists this clone with a count of one. V gene TRBV5-1 combines with J gene TRBJ2-5, with 7 bases aligning to TRBD1. Judging by the DNA end, TRBJ2-7 fits better; the J call may be wrong. Germline values: CDR1 SGHRS, CDR2 YFSETQ. This CDR3 region has 15 residues. The CDR3 sequence: CASSFRAGGNYEQYF. CDR3 nucleotides: TGCGCCAGCAGCTTTAGGGCAGGGGGTAACTACGAGCAGTACTTC.

This clone was recorded only once. The chain couples TRBV14 to TRBJ1-6, with unresolved D. Trimming took off 1 base at V and 8 bases at J, with 9 bases between the two ends. Germline values: CDR1 SGHDN, CDR2 FVKESK. This CDR3 has 14 amino acids. The CDR3 here is CASSQGLRDSPLHF. CDR3 sequence (DNA): TGTGCCAGCAGCCAAGGGTTGCGTGATTCACCCCTCCACTTT.

Of note for this clone: Other DNA sequences in this specimen translate into the identical CDR3. The V and J genes are TRBV5-1 and TRBJ2-5; the match to TRBD2 covers 8 bases. The CDR3 sequence is 14 residues long. After removal of 4 bases from V and 1 base from J, the junction contained 3 bases not matched to a gene. Germline V CDR1 and CDR2: SGHRS, YFSETQ. The CDR3 DNA sequence: TGCGCCAGCAGCCTCGGGAGGGGCCAAGAGACCCAGTACTTC. Protein product: CASSLGRGQETQYF.

DNA for the CDR3: TGTGCCTGGAGTGTACCCAGGGGCGAGCAGTACTTC. Protein product: CAWSVPRGEQYF. This chain uses TRBV30 with TRBJ2-7, with D tentatively TRBD1 (6 bases). Germline V gene lookup returns CDR1 GTSNPN and CDR2 SVGIG (reference sequence). V gave up 0 bases and J gave up 6 bases, with 9 bases separating them. The CDR3 sequence is 12 residues long.

The chain is built from TRBV6-5 and TRBJ2-1, with 10 bases that match TRBD2. The CDR3 totals 15 residues. Germline loops: CDR1 MNHEY, CDR2 SVGAGI. The V gene end was trimmed by 2 bases and the J gene end by 4 bases; junction bases not matched to a gene: 2. Written as DNA, the CDR3 is TGTGCCAGCAGTTACCTAGCGGGGGCATACAATGAGCAGTTCTTC. Its translation: CASSYLAGAYNEQFF.

The chain links TRBV5-1 to TRBJ2-3; D is perhaps TRBD2 (5 bases). CDR3 length: 14 amino acids. V lost 0 bases and J 6 bases, leaving 11 bases between the germline ends. CDR1 SGHRS and CDR2 YFSETQ come from the germline V gene. DNA for the CDR3: TGCGCCAGCAGCTTGGCGGCTCGAGGGGATACGCAGTATTTT. Translating it yields CASSLAARGDTQYF. Full variable domain (rest looked up from reference TRBV5-1 and TRBJ2-3): KAGVTQTPRYLIKTRGQQVTLSCSPISGHRSVSWYQQTPGQGLQFLFEYFSETQRNKGNFPGRFSGRQFSNSRSEMNVSTLELGDSALYLCASSLAARGDTQYFGPGTRLTVL.

The chain couples TRBV6-6 to TRBJ1-2; D gene ambiguous. This CDR3 comprises 13 residues. CDR1 and CDR2 (germline): MNHNY, SVGAGI (reference sequence). The V and J ends lost 6 bases and 6 bases respectively, with 14 bases between them. The CDR3 here is CASSLTYLDGYTF. The CDR3 nucleotides are TGTGCCAGCAGCCTGACCTACCTAGATGGCTACACCTTC.